These 27 T cell receptor beta chains were all obtained from the same sample, sequenced in a study of CXCR3-negative and CXCR3-positive naive CD8 T cells. These receptors lack a known antigen. The TRB libraries of cDNA were built by UMI-labeled 5' RACE. From the 5' RACE reads, TCRdb lists one entry per CDR3 protein and no DNA. The table for this sample gives around 150,000 distinct CDR3 sequences. General study results and limits: Greater hydrophobicity was found in TRB CDR3s of CXCR3-positive naive cells than of CXCR3-negative naive cells.

Source material: naive CXCR3+ CD8+ T cells from blood. Subset described: CD45RO-CCR7+CD27+CD95- naive CD8+ T cells expressing CXCR3 (TNR3+). The receptor source for this set is a human donor in good health. Some clones in this sample may be carry-over from other donors' samples.

J is TRBJ2-2 and V is TRBV11-2; TCRdb lists TRBD2, though no DNA is available to test this call. This CDR3 comprises 17 residues. Germline-derived CDR1 and CDR2 are SGHAT and FQNNGV. CDR3: CASSLTSGGRDTGELFF.

The J gene is TRBJ2-1, the V gene TRBV7-8; TCRdb's D call, TRBD2, is unchecked because there is no DNA. Germline values: CDR1 SGHVS, CDR2 FQNEAQ. The CDR3 is 14 residues long. CDR3 amino acids: CASSPRAGYNEQFF.

This rearrangement joins TRBV5-1 to TRBJ2-3; TCRdb outputs TRBD2, but without DNA this stays unchecked. This CDR3 comprises 18 residues. Germline CDR1 is SGHRS and CDR2 is YFSETQ. The CDR3 spells CASSFSFAALAGTDTQYF.

CDR3 loop: CASRRGRSSYNEQFF. The chain combines TRBV7-8 with TRBJ2-1; TCRdb designates TRBD1, a call that cannot be tested without DNA. From germline, CDR1 is SGHVS and CDR2 FQNEAQ. The CDR3 length is 15 residues.

V and J are TRBV7-9 and TRBJ1-2; TCRdb picks TRBD1, but there is no DNA to check that call. The germline gives CDR1 SEHNR, CDR2 FQNEAQ (reference sequence). The CDR3 extends over 14 amino acids. CDR3 region: CASSTPGQGFGYTF.

The V call is TRBV28, the J call TRBJ1-1; TCRdb designates TRBD1, a call that cannot be tested without DNA. The length of the CDR3 is 12 residues. The germline V gene has CDR1 MDHEN and CDR2 SYDVKM. CDR3 loop: CASFPPDREAFF.

The V call is TRBV4-1, the J call TRBJ2-7. The CDR3 sequence is 12 residues long. Germline V CDR1 and CDR2: MGHRA, YSYEKL. Here the CDR3 reads CASSQGASEQYF.

CDR3 amino acids: CASSLSGEDTQYF. This chain connects TRBV11-2 to TRBJ2-3; absent DNA, TCRdb's TRBD2 call cannot be checked. Germline CDR1 SGHAT, CDR2 FQNNGV. This CDR3 contains 13 residues.

V gene TRBV4-2 combines with J gene TRBJ2-3; without DNA, the TCRdb call of TRBD1 cannot be checked. This CDR3 comprises 15 residues. Germline loops: CDR1 LGHNA, CDR2 YNFKEQ. The CDR3 reads CASSQAAGETDTQYF.

The chain has TRBV11-2 and TRBJ2-2; TCRdb gives TRBD2 as the D gene, but with no DNA this cannot be confirmed. This CDR3 is 16 amino acids long. The V gene's germline CDR1 is SGHAT and CDR2 FQNNGV. The CDR3 sequence: CASSLDWRLVTGELFF.

The V and J genes are TRBV12-3 or TRBV12-4 and TRBJ1-5; TCRdb lists TRBD1, though no DNA is available to test this call. The CDR3 has 14 residues. This chain's CDR3 is CASSYPGGNQPQHF.

This chain links TRBV28 with TRBJ1-1. This CDR3 spans 12 amino acids. In germline, CDR1 is MDHEN, CDR2 SYDVKM. The CDR3 loop is CATHRWSTEAFF.

The chain links TRBV4-3 to TRBJ2-1; no DNA is available, so the TRBD2 call from TCRdb remains unchecked. In germline, CDR1 is LGHNA, CDR2 YSLEER. The CDR3 loop spans 19 amino acids. CDR3 sequence reads: CASSQDRASGGGSYNEQFF.

The rearrangement joins TRBV10-3 to TRBJ1-2. The CDR3 contains 15 residues. The V gene's germline CDR1 is ENHRY and CDR2 SYGVKD. CDR3 sequence reads: CAISEGVGPFYGYTF.

The V call is TRBV7-6, the J call TRBJ1-1; TCRdb designates TRBD1, a call that cannot be tested without DNA. The CDR3 runs 14 residues. Germline V CDR1 and CDR2: SGHVS, FNYEAQ. CDR3 sequence: CASSLQGSDTEAFF.

The chain has TRBV12-3 or TRBV12-4 and TRBJ2-3; absent DNA, TCRdb's TRBD1 call cannot be checked. The CDR3 extends over 15 amino acids. CDR3 loop: CASSDGTGPPDTQYF.

The CDR3 sequence: CASSAFPGSVGAFF. The chain recombines TRBV5-1 with TRBJ1-1; without DNA, the TCRdb call of TRBD1 cannot be checked. This CDR3 has 14 residues. Germline values: CDR1 SGHRS, CDR2 YFSETQ.

V usage is TRBV7-9 and J usage is TRBJ2-7; the TCRdb call, TRBD1, lacks DNA for checking. The CDR3 length is 16 residues. From germline, CDR1 is SEHNR and CDR2 FQNEAQ (reference sequence). The CDR3 sequence: CASSTPGQGASYEQYF.

The chain couples TRBV5-1 to TRBJ2-3; TCRdb's D gene call, TRBD2, goes unchecked for lack of DNA. CDR1 SGHRS and CDR2 YFSETQ come from the germline V gene. The CDR3 spans 16 residues. CDR3 sequence reads: CARKGLEGEDTDTQYF.

The V gene is TRBV4-3, the J gene TRBJ1-6; the D gene TCRdb calls, TRBD1, cannot be checked with no DNA. The germline V gene has CDR1 LGHNA and CDR2 YSLEER. The CDR3 runs 13 residues. CDR3 sequence reads: CASSQDRRDVLHF.

This sequence joins TRBV13 and TRBJ2-7; TCRdb's assignment of TRBD1 cannot be checked, as there is no DNA. The CDR3 consists of 14 residues. CDR1 and CDR2 from the germline V gene are PRHDT and FYEKMQ (reference sequence). The CDR3 reads CASSLQGAGNEQYF.

The gene calls are TRBV11-2 and TRBJ2-7; TCRdb outputs TRBD1, but without DNA this stays unchecked. The CDR3 is made up of 14 amino acids. The germline V gene encodes CDR1 SGHAT and CDR2 FQNNGV. CDR3 in amino acids: CASRPLDPYNEQYF.

The rearrangement links TRBV4-1 to TRBJ1-1; TCRdb designates TRBD1, a call that cannot be tested without DNA. CDR1 MGHRA and CDR2 YSYEKL come from the germline V gene. This CDR3 has 16 residues. CDR3 amino acids: CASRRGVMGQGAEAFF.

The chain employs TRBV7-8 and TRBJ1-1. From germline, CDR1 is SGHVS and CDR2 FQNEAQ. This CDR3 spans 14 amino acids. This CDR3 is CASSSAVGVTEAFF.

This chain connects TRBV29-1 to TRBJ1-1; TCRdb's D call of TRBD1 is untestable without DNA. Looked up from germline, CDR1 is SQVTM and CDR2 is ANQGSEA. The CDR3 is made up of 17 amino acids. The CDR3 region is CSVGGTLTAVANTEAFF.

The chain recombines TRBV7-2 with TRBJ2-3; TCRdb returns TRBD2, unconfirmable since there is no DNA. The germline gives CDR1 SGHTA, CDR2 FQGNSA. CDR3 length: 16 residues. The CDR3 loop reads CASGRGGLSLTDTQYF.

V is TRBV28 and J is TRBJ2-1; TCRdb returns TRBD2, unconfirmable since there is no DNA. The CDR3 is 15 residues long. The germline CDR1 and CDR2 sequences are MDHEN and SYDVKM. CDR3 in amino acids: CASSPLLAGGNEQFF. Together with reference TRBV28 and TRBJ2-1, the CDR3 gives the full variable domain: DVKVTQSSRYLVKRTGEKVFLECVQDMDHENMFWYRQDPGLGLRLIYFSYDVKMKEKGDIPEGYSVSREKKERFSLILESASTNQTSMYLCASSPLLAGGNEQFFGPGTRLTVL.